This entry lists 22 T cell receptor beta chains sequenced from one sample in a study of T cell repertoires in cytomegalovirus infection. These TCRs are of unknown antigen specificity. One entry per CDR3 protein, called by TCRdb with MiXCR from the reads. The sample shows 450,000 to 600,000 distinct CDR3 sequences, about 33% of them seen only once. This specimen was cultured PBMCs, taken from culture after CMV antigen stimulation. The receptors were gathered from a human donor in good health (CMV status not recorded). Some clones in this sample may be carry-over from other donors' samples.

This clonotype came up a few times. J is TRBJ1-5 and V is TRBV19; 9 bases align to TRBD1. J gave up 0 bases and V 2 bases, and 8 bases lay outside the gene matches. The germline V gene encodes CDR1 LNHDA and CDR2 SQIVND (reference sequence). The CDR3 has 18 residues. CDR3 sequence reads: CASSIHSGQGHSNQPQHF. Here the CDR3 DNA reads TGTGCCAGTAGTATACACTCGGGACAGGGCCATAGCAATCAGCCCCAGCATTTT.

The rearrangement uses TRBV19 and TRBJ1-1, with TRBD1 matching 7 bases. The CDR3 loop spans 16 amino acids. Germline V gene data show CDR1 as LNHDA and CDR2 as SQIVND (reference sequence). The ends lost 0 bases at V and 4 bases at J; junction bases unmatched: 8. The CDR3 DNA sequence: TGTGCCAGTAGTATAGACCAGACAGGGCTGGTCACTGAAGCTTTCTTT. Translation gives CASSIDQTGLVTEAFF.

The chain employs TRBV12-3 or TRBV12-4 and TRBJ1-3; D gene ambiguous. The CDR3 consists of 14 residues. V lost 1 base and J lost 2, with 6 bases in between. CDR3 bases: TGTGCCAGCAGTTTAGAGGATACTGGAAACACCATATATTTT. Protein: CASSLEDTGNTIYF.

J is TRBJ2-7 and V is TRBV11-2; D possibly corresponds to TRBD1 (6 bases). Trimming cost V 1 base and J 1 base, with 8 bases left between them. CDR1 is SGHAT, CDR2 FQNNGV, per germline. This CDR3 has 14 residues. This CDR3 is CASSLGGQSYEQYV. In DNA, the CDR3 is TGTGCCAGCAGCTTAGGAGGACAGTCCTACGAGCAGTACGTC.

The chain links TRBV7-9 to TRBJ1-1, with no clear D. Germline lookup yields CDR1 SEHNR and CDR2 FQNEAQ (reference sequence). Trimming pared 3 bases from V and 1 base from J, leaving 9 bases between. This CDR3 has 14 residues. The CDR3 nucleotides read TGTGCCAGCAGCTTCCGGGATTCGAACACTGAAGCTTTCTTT. Translated: CASSFRDSNTEAFF.

The table lists this clonotype with a few counts. The chain carries TRBV7-2 and TRBJ1-1; D unclear. Between the trimmed V and J ends, which lost 3 bases and 4 bases, there was a span of 12 bases. CDR1 and CDR2 from the germline V gene are SGHTA and FQGNSA. The CDR3 is 14 amino acids. The CDR3 sequence: CASSLLTGVTEAFF. CDR3 nucleotides: TGTGCCAGCAGCTTGTTGACCGGGGTCACTGAAGCTTTCTTT.

This clonotype was observed a handful of times. The V and J genes are TRBV7-2 and TRBJ2-1; D is possibly TRBD2 (5 bases). CDR1 is SGHTA and CDR2 is FQGNSA in the germline V gene. The CDR3 spans 17 residues. V gave up 2 bases and J gave up 0 bases, with 14 bases separating them. The CDR3: CASSLFIAQSSYNEQFF. CDR3 coding DNA: TGTGCCAGCAGCTTATTTATAGCGCAGAGCTCCTACAATGAGCAGTTCTTC. Using reference TRBV7-2 and TRBJ2-1 for the parts outside the CDR3, the full variable domain is GAGVSQSPSNKVTEKGKDVELRCDPISGHTALYWYRQSLGQGLEFLIYFQGNSAPDKSGLPSDRFSAERTGGSVSTLTIQRTQQEDSAVYLCASSLFIAQSSYNEQFFGPGTRLTVL.

V gene TRBV11-2 combines with J gene TRBJ2-1; D call uncertain. Germline-derived CDR1 and CDR2 are SGHAT and FQNNGV. The CDR3 extends over 13 amino acids. Deletions cut 0 bases from V and 9 bases from J, with 9 bases between. CDR3 bases: TGTGCCAGCAGCTTAGACGTGTACCGTGAGCAGTTCTTC. It codes for CASSLDVYREQFF.

J is TRBJ1-3 and V is TRBV27; maybe TRBD1 (6 bases). The CDR3 has 15 amino acids. CDR1 is MNHEY and CDR2 is SMNVEV in the germline V gene (reference sequence). Trimming stripped 4 bases from V and 0 bases from J, with 10 bases between. For the CDR3, the DNA is TGTGCCAGCAGTTCCGGGACAACCTCTGGAAACACCATATATTTT. Translating gives CASSSGTTSGNTIYF.

This clonotype was seen a few times. The chain has TRBV20-1 and TRBJ2-3, with 9 bases identical to TRBD2. Trimming at V came to 4 bases and at J to 3 bases, leaving 8 bases not matched to a gene. The CDR3 consists of 15 residues. Per germline, CDR1 DFQATT and CDR2 SNEGSKA (reference sequence). The CDR3: CSATPAGGMTDTQYF. The CDR3 bases are TGCAGTGCTACCCCAGCGGGAGGTATGACAGATACGCAGTATTTT.

This clonotype was counted only a few times. The chain couples TRBV4-1 to TRBJ2-2; weak D call: TRBD2 (5 bases). The V gene's germline CDR1 is MGHRA and CDR2 YSYEKL. V gave up 0 bases and J gave up 0 bases, with 8 bases separating them. The CDR3 is made up of 16 amino acids. CDR3 DNA: TGCGCCAGCAGCCAAGAGCCCGGGGCGAACACCGGGGAGCTGTTTTTT. This codes for CASSQEPGANTGELFF.

Of note for this clonotype: A single base separates this from a much larger clone, so it may be a read error. The chain recombines TRBV7-2 with TRBJ1-4; possibly TRBD1 for D (6 bases). Germline loops: CDR1 SGHTA, CDR2 FQGNSA. This CDR3 has 17 amino acids. The CDR3 nucleotides read TGTGCCAGGAGCTTAGCGGGGGCAGCTACAACTAATGAAAAACTGTTTTTT. Its translation is CARSLAGAATTNEKLFF.

This clonotype was seen a few times. This sequence joins TRBV7-2 and TRBJ2-3; TRBD2 matches 11 bases. The CDR3 loop spans 17 amino acids. The trim removed 2 bases at V and 5 bases at J, leaving 9 bases unmatched. In germline, CDR1 is SGHTA, CDR2 FQGNSA. CDR3 DNA: TGTGCCAGCAGCTTAAAATCCCCCCTAGCGGGAGGAGATACGCAGTATTTT. Translated, it gives CASSLKSPLAGGDTQYF.

The chain uses TRBV5-1 and TRBJ2-3; D remains ambiguous. Germline V gene sequence: CDR1 SGHRS, CDR2 YFSETQ. V was trimmed by 4 bases and J by 3 bases, leaving 12 bases between them. CDR3 size: 14 residues. The CDR3 DNA reads TGCGCCAGCAGCCTCTACCTCAGAACAGATACGCAGTATTTT. It specifies CASSLYLRTDTQYF.

J is TRBJ2-1 and V is TRBV19; no clear D. Trimming pared 2 bases from V and 7 bases from J, leaving 6 bases between. The CDR3 covers 12 residues. The germline V gene has CDR1 LNHDA and CDR2 SQIVND (reference sequence). The CDR3 region is CASSISRNEQFF. CDR3 nucleotide sequence: TGTGCCAGTAGTATATCCCGAAATGAGCAGTTCTTC.

The V call is TRBV7-4, the J call TRBJ2-1; the match to TRBD1 covers 9 bases. This CDR3 is built from 15 residues. The germline CDR1 and CDR2 sequences are SGHVT and SQSDAQ. Losses at the gene ends were 5 bases for V and 10 bases for J; bases not matched to a gene: 12. The CDR3: CASSDPGQGTWEQFF. CDR3 sequence (DNA): TGTGCCAGCAGCGACCCGGGACAGGGAACTTGGGAGCAGTTCTTC. The full variable domain, rest sourced from reference TRBV7-4 and TRBJ2-1, is GAGVSQSPRYKVAKRGRDVALRCDSISGHVTLYWYRQTLGQGSEVLTYSQSDAQRDKSGRPSGRFSAERPERSVSTLKIQRTEQGDSAVYLCASSDPGQGTWEQFFGPGTRLTVL.

The V call is TRBV9, the J call TRBJ2-3; 9 nucleotides line up with TRBD2. Germline V gene data show CDR1 as SGDLS and CDR2 as YYNGEE. The CDR3 covers 16 residues. Trimming removed 0 bases from V and 4 bases from J; junction bases left unmatched: 6. Here the CDR3 DNA reads TGTGCCAGCAGCGTAGCGGCTAGCGGGAAAGCAGATACGCAGTATTTT. It codes for CASSVAASGKADTQYF.

The rearrangement uses TRBV28 and TRBJ1-2, with no clear D. Germline V CDR1 and CDR2: MDHEN, SYDVKM. This CDR3 is built from 16 residues. The V gene lost 5 bases and the J gene lost 5 bases, with 21 bases spanning the gap. The chain's CDR3 is CASSRPRDLIPYGYTF. Here the CDR3 DNA reads TGTGCCAGCAGTCGCCCCCGGGATCTCATACCTTATGGCTACACCTTC.

The chain joins TRBV7-8 to TRBJ1-3; D gene uncertain. V gave up 5 bases and J gave up 3 bases, with 23 bases separating them. Germline V CDR1 and CDR2: SGHVS, FQNEAQ. This CDR3 is built from 18 residues. CDR3 bases: TGTGCCAGCAGCAGCTTAATTAGGTCTCCTACTGATGGAAACACCATATATTTT. It codes for CASSSLIRSPTDGNTIYF. Based on the CDR3 plus reference TRBV7-8 and TRBJ1-3, the full variable domain is GAGVSQSPRYKVAKRGQDVALRCDPISGHVSLFWYQQALGQGPEFLTYFQNEAQLDKSGLPSDRFFAERPEGSVSTLKIQRTQQEDSAVYLCASSSLIRSPTDGNTIYFGEGSWLTVV.

The chain carries TRBV27 and TRBJ2-3; 8 bases map to TRBD2. This CDR3 has 14 amino acids. The V segment lost 2 bases and the J segment 6 bases; nucleotides outside the gene matches: 4. Germline loops: CDR1 MNHEY, CDR2 SMNVEV (reference sequence). CDR3 region: CASSLIPSGDTQYF. CDR3 coding DNA: TGTGCCAGCAGTTTAATCCCTAGCGGGGATACGCAGTATTTT.

This clonotype was counted only a few times. The gene calls are TRBV6-2 or TRBV6-3 and TRBJ2-4, with a tentative D call TRBD1 (6 bases). The CDR3 extends over 15 amino acids. Trimming pared 2 bases from V and 0 bases from J, leaving 8 bases between. The germline V gene has CDR1 MNHEY and CDR2 SVGEGT. The CDR3 loop is CASSYPGVAKNIQYF. CDR3 in DNA: TGTGCCAGCAGTTACCCAGGGGTAGCCAAAAACATTCAGTACTTC.

The sample holds a few counts of this clonotype. This rearrangement joins TRBV4-1 to TRBJ2-7, with no clear D. The CDR3 has 12 amino acids. Germline CDR1 and CDR2: MGHRA and YSYEKL. The V and J ends lost 4 bases and 4 bases respectively, with 8 bases between them. CDR3 sequence: CASSRDLYEQYF. The CDR3 coding sequence is TGCGCCAGCAGCCGCGACTTATACGAGCAGTACTTC.